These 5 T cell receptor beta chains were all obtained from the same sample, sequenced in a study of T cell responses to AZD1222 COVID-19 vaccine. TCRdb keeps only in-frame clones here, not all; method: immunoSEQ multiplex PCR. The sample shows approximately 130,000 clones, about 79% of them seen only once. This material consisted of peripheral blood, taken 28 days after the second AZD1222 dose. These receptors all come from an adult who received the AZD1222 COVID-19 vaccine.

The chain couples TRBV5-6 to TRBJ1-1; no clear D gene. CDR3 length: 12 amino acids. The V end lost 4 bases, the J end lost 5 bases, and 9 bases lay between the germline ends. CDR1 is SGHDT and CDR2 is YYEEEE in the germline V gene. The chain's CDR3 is CASSRTLTEAFF. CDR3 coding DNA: TGTGCCAGCAGCAGGACCCTTACTGAAGCTTTCTTT.

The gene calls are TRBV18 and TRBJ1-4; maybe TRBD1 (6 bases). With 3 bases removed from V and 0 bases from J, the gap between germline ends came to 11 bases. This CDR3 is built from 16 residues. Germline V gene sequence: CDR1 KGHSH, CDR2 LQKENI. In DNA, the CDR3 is TGTGCCAGCTCACCCCGACAGGACGCAACTAATGAAAAACTGTTTTTT. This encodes CASSPRQDATNEKLFF.

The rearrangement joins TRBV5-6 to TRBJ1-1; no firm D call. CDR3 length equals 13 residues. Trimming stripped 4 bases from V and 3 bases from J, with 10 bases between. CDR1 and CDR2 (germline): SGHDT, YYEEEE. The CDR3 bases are TGTGCCAGCAGCCAAATAGCGGACACTGAAGCTTTCTTT. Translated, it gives CASSQIADTEAFF.

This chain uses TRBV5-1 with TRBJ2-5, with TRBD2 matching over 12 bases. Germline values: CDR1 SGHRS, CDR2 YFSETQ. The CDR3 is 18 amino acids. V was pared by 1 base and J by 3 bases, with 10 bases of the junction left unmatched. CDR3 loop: CASSLPVGTSGFEETQYF. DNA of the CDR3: TGCGCCAGCAGCTTGCCGGTCGGGACTAGCGGGTTTGAAGAGACCCAGTACTTC. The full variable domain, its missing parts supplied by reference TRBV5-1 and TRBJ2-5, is KAGVTQTPRYLIKTRGQQVTLSCSPISGHRSVSWYQQTPGQGLQFLFEYFSETQRNKGNFPGRFSGRQFSNSRSEMNVSTLELGDSALYLCASSLPVGTSGFEETQYFGPGTRLLVL.

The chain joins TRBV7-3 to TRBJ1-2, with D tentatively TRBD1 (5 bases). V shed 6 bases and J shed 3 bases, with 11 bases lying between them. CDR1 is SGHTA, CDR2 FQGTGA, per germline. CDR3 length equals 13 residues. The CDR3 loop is CASRLGPDYGYTF. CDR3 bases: TGTGCCAGCAGGTTGGGACCGGACTATGGCTACACCTTC.